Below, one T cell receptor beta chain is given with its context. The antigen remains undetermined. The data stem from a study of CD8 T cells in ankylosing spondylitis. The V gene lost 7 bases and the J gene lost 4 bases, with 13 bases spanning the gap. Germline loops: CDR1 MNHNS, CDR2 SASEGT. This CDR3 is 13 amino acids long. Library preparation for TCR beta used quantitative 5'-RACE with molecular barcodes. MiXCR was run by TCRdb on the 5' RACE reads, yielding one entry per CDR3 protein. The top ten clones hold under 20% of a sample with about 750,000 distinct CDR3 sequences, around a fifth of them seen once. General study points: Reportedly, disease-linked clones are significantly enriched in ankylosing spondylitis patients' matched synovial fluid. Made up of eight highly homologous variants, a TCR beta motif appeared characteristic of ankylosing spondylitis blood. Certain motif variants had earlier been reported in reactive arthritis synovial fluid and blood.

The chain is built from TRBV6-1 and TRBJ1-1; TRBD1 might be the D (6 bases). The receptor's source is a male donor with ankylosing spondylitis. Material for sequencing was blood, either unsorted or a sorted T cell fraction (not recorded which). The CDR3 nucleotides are TGTGCCAGCAACTACAGGGCGGGCACTGAAGCTTTCTTT. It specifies CASNYRAGTEAFF.